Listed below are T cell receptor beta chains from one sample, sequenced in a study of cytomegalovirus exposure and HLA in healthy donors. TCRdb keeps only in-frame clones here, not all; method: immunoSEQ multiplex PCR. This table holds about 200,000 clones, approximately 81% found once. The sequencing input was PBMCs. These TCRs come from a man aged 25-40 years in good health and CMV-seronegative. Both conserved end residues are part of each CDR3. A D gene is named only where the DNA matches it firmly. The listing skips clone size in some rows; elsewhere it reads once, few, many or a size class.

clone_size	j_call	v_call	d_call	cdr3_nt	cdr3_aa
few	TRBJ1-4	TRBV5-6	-	TGTGCCAGCAGCTTGGATCGTCGGGGAGGGAAACTGTTTTTT	CASSLDRRGGKLFF
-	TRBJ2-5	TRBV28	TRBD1	TGTGCCAGCAGTTTCCGGGACAGGCGCCAAGAGACCCAGTACTTC	CASSFRDRRQETQYF
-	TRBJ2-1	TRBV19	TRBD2	TGTGCCAGTAGACTAGCGGGGGCGGGCTACAATGAGCAGTTCTTC	CASRLAGAGYNEQFF
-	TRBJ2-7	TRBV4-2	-	TGTGCCAGCAGCCAAGAGGATAGGTTTGGGCTAGGGGCAGGGAACAACTACGAGCAGTACTTC	CASSQEDRFGLGAGNNYEQYF
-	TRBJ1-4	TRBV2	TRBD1	TGTGCCAGCAGGGGACAGGGGGCAACTAATGAAAAACTGTTTTTT	CASRGQGATNEKLFF
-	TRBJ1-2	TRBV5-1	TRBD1	TGCGCCAGCGCCGGGACAGGGGGTCTTGGTGATGGCTACACCTTC	CASAGTGGLGDGYTF
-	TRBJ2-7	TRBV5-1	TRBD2	TGCGCCAGCAGCCAGGTCGGACTAGCAAGGGACGAGCAGTACTTC	CASSQVGLARDEQYF
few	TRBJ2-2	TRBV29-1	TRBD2	TGCAGCGTTGTGGGCGGGGGGCTACACACCGGGGAGCTGTTTTTT	CSVVGGGLHTGELFF
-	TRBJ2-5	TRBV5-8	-	TGTGCCAGCAGCCCCTACAGGGTCGGGGGGGAGACCCAGTACTTC	CASSPYRVGGETQYF
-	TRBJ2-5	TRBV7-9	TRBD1	TGTTCCAGCAGCATCGGACAGGGCGGGGAAGAGACCCAGTACTTC	CSSSIGQGGEETQYF
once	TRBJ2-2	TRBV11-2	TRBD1	TGTGCCAGCAGCCCCCAGGGGGTTAACACCGGGGAGCTGTTTTTT	CASSPQGVNTGELFF
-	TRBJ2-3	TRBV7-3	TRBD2	TGTGCCAGCAGCTTAGGATTAGCGGGGCCAGATACGCAGTATTTT	CASSLGLAGPDTQYF
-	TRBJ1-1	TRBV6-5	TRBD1	TGTGCCAGCAGTTACCAATTTTCAGGGGGCACTGAAGCTTTCTTT	CASSYQFSGGTEAFF
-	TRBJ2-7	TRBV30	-	TGTGCCGGACCCTCGGACAGACCCTACGAGCAGTACTTC	CAGPSDRPYEQYF
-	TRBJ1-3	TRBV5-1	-	TGCGCCAGCAGTGTTGGCAGCTCTGGAAACACCATATATTTT	CASSVGSSGNTIYF
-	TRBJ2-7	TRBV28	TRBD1	TGTGCCAGCAGAGGACAGGGGGCCGCGGGTCGACGCGAGCAGTACTTC	CASRGQGAAGRREQYF
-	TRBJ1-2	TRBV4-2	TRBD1	TGTGCCAGCAGCCTCGGACAGGAGGGCGATGGCTACACCTTC	CASSLGQEGDGYTF
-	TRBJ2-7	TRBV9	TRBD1	TGTGCCAGCAGCGTCCGGGACAGGGTGGTATACGAGCAGTACTTC	CASSVRDRVVYEQYF
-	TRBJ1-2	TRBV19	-	TGTGCCAGTTCAGACCGCGGGGATTATGTTGATGGCTACACCTTC	CASSDRGDYVDGYTF
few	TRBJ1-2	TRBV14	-	TGTGCCAGCAGCCAAGATTTGGGCGGCTACACCTTC	CASSQDLGGYTF
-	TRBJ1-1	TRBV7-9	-	TGTGCCAGCAGCTTATCAGGGACTGAAGCTTTCTTT	CASSLSGTEAFF
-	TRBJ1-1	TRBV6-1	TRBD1	TGTGCCGGAGCTACGACAGGGTGGACTGAAGCTTTCTTT	CAGATTGWTEAFF
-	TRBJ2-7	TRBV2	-	TGTGCCAGCAACCAAGACAGTTCCTACGAGCAGTACTTC	CASNQDSSYEQYF
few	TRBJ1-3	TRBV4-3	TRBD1	TGCGCCAGCAGCCAGTTACAGGGGTCGAGCTCTGGAAACACCATATATTTT	CASSQLQGSSSGNTIYF
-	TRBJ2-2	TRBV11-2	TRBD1	TGTGCCAGCAGCTTAGGGCGAACAGGGGGCCTATCCGGGGAGCTGTTTTTT	CASSLGRTGGLSGELFF
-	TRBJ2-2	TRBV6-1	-	TGTGCCAGCGGCCGACAGGCTGACACCGGGGAGCTGTTTTTT	CASGRQADTGELFF
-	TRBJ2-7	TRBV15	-	TGTGCCACCAAGGTCGGGGACTGGGCGTCCTACGAGCAGTACTTC	CATKVGDWASYEQYF
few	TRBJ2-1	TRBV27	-	TGTGCCAGCAGTGGCGAGGGGGTGTCCTACAATGAGCAGTTCTTC	CASSGEGVSYNEQFF